This T cell receptor (beta chain) is from a study of T cells expressing NK-cell markers. Study-wide background: Sequencing of TCR beta repertoires drew on sorted CD3+CD56+NKG2C+, CD3+CD56+NKG2C- and CD3+CD56-NKG2C+ T cells. One of eight sequenced donors was HCMV-seronegative; the other seven were seropositive.

Each CDR3 protein gets one entry in TCRdb, which reprocessed the 5' RACE reads and gives no DNA. This sample's table has over 150,000 distinct CDR3 sequences. In germline, CDR1 is SNHLY, CDR2 FYNNEI. The CDR3 spans 15 residues. This chain links TRBV2 with TRBJ2-3; as DNA is missing, the TRBD2 call by TCRdb cannot be tested. The TCR sequence derives from a man aged 18 to 69 in good health. The sequenced sample was blood T cells: a sorted CD56 or NKG2C T cell subset, CD4+ or CD8+ T cells, or bulk PBMC T cells (not recorded which). CDR3 residues: CASSERAGFTDTQYF.